This record looks at one TCR beta chain sequence and its context. Its binding antigen is unknown. No per-base quality is available; no much larger clone lies one base away. This sample is drawn from a study of blood T cell repertoires in COVID-19 (dated by TCRdb to the early 2020s). A note on the overall study: Collaborator samples came from the United States, Italy and Spain and covered acute and convalescent phases of COVID-19. The material from the prospective study consisted of cDNA or gDNA derived from T cells, B-cell-depleted T cells, or PBMCs. The dataset comprised deeply sampled blood TCRbeta repertoires from subjects exposed to, actively infected with, or recovered from COVID-19. The repertoires were released in a freely available public database meant as a resource for research on the immune response to SARS-CoV-2. The samples were drawn from the first 160 participants of the ongoing ImmuneRACE study and from 1,254 subjects provided by 6 global collaborators. A de-identified subject ID, COVID-19 status, age in years and sex were almost always included in the sample metadata. Where available, HLA class I and class II types were obtained from metadata supplied by the sample provider rather than from assay-based typing.

Enrolling through a virtual design, the prospective study's participants ranged in age from about 18 to 89 years and lived across approximately 25 United States geographic areas. In the prospective study, participants were assigned to cohorts based on the clinical history participants reported in a screening survey and a study questionnaire. ImmuneRACE Cohort 3 recovered participants were defined by two consecutive negative NP/OP PCR tests, healthcare professional clearance, or symptom resolution. Mobile phlebotomists in the prospective study collected whole blood, serum and a nasopharyngeal or oropharyngeal swab from every participant. Prospective study participants could optionally give additional blood draws and questionnaires over an approximately 2-month period. Blood samples from the prospective study were shipped frozen or at room temperature prior to DNA extraction. Results the study describes overall, beyond this receptor: Clinical and demographic metadata were provided uncurated, with the amount varying by source and participant.

TCRbeta CDR3 regions were amplified from genomic DNA by means of the immunoSEQ Assay, a bias-controlled multiplex PCR. The authors' pipeline ran thus. Nucleated cell counts per sample were estimated from amplification of reference gene primers within the assay. To quantify the absolute abundance of each unique TCRbeta CDR3 rearrangement, sequence reads were collapsed and filtered. For each sample, productive Simpson clonality was calculated as the square root of Simpson's diversity index over productive rearrangements. TCRdb's version of the immuneACCESS table is confined to in-frame rearrangements and falls short of the full clone set. An unresolved V gene accounts for under half of the shortfall where checked; the remainder is of unknown origin. The DNA was the basis for D and trimming; V, J and clone size are from that table. Present in this sample are 150,000 to 200,000 clones, approximately 83% of which were seen just once. 13% of the sample belongs to the ten largest clones.

At the junction V is shortened by 0 bases and J by 6 bases, with 5 bases in between. The CDR3 measures 12 amino acids from cysteine to phenylalanine. CDR3 DNA is the only sequence kept; it has 36 bases, read in frame from the first base. From the germline V gene, CDR1 is SGHDN and CDR2 is FVKESK. The sequence links TRBV14 to TRBJ1-2; there is no confident call for the D gene. Sequencing was done on a sample of PBMCs or T cells enriched from blood (not recorded which). This clonotype originated in a woman in her fifties or sixties who had recovered from COVID-19. The DNA reads TGTGCCAGCAGCCAAGATGGGCATGGCTACACCTTC. It translates to CASSQDGHGYTF.